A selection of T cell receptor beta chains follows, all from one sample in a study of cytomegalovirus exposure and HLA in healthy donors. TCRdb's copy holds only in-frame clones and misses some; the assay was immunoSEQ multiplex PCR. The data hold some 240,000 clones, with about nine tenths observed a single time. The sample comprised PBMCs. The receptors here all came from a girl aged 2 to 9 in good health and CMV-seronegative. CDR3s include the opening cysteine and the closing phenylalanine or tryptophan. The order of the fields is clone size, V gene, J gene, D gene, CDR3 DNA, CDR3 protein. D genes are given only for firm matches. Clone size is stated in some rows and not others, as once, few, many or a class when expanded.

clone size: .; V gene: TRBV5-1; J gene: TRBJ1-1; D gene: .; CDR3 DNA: TGCGCCAGCGGCTTGCCGACAGGGAACACTGAAGCTTTCTTT; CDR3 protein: CASGLPTGNTEAFF
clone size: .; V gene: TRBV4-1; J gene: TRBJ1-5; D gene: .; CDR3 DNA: TGCGCCAGCAGCCAAGAGGGTCCAGGGTTTAGCAATCAGCCCCAGCATTTT; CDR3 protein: CASSQEGPGFSNQPQHF
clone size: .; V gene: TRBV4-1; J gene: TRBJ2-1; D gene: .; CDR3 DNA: TGCGCCAGCAGCCAAGATCAAGTGCGGGCCAACTACAATGAGCAGTTCTTC; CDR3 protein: CASSQDQVRANYNEQFF
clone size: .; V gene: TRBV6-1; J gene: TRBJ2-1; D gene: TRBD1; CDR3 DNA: TGTGCCAGCAGTGCCTATACAGGGGGCACGTCGGCCGTCTACAATGAGCAGTTCTTC; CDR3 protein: CASSAYTGGTSAVYNEQFF
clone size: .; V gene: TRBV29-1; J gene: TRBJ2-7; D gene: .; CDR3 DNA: TGCAGCTTACAGGGATTTCGCCGCTACGAGCAGTACTTC; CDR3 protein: CSLQGFRRYEQYF
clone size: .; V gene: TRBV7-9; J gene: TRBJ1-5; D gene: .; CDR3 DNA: TGTGCCAGCAGCTTATCGGGGTCCCATCAGCCCCAGCATTTT; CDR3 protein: CASSLSGSHQPQHF
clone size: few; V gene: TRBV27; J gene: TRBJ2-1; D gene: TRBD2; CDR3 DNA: TGTGCCAGCAGTCCTAGACTAGCGGGCTCCTACAATGAGCAGTTCTTC; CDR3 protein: CASSPRLAGSYNEQFF
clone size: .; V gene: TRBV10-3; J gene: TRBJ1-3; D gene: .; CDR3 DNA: TGTGCCACCGCACTACAGGTCTCTGGAAACACCATATATTTT; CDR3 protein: CATALQVSGNTIYF
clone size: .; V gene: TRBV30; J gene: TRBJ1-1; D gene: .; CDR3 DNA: TGTGCCTGGAGAGGGGGGGGCGCGACTGAAGCTTTCTTT; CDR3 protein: CAWRGGGATEAFF
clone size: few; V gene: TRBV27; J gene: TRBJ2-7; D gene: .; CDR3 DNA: TGTGCCAGCAGTTTAAGTTCACAGGGCCTTTACTACGAGCAGTACTTC; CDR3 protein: CASSLSSQGLYYEQYF
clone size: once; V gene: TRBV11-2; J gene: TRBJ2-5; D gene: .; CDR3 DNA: TGTGCCAGCAGCTTAGCCCGCCGGGGAGGGGGAGAGACCCAGTACTTC; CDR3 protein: CASSLARRGGGETQYF
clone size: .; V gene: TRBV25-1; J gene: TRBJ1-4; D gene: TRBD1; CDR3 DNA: TGTGCCAGCAGTGATTCTAGACAGGGGCAAAATGAAAAACTGTTTTTT; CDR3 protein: CASSDSRQGQNEKLFF
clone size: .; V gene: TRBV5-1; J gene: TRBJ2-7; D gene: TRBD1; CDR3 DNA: TGCGCCAGCAGCCCCGACAGGGGTGGCGCCTACGAGCAGTACTTC; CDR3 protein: CASSPDRGGAYEQYF
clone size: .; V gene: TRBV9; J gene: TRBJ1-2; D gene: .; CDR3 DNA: TGTGCCAGCAGCCCCGAGGGAAGGGCTACCGGCTATGGCTACACCTTC; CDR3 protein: CASSPEGRATGYGYTF
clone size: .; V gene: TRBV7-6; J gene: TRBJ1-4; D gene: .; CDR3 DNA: TGTGCCAGCAGCTTAGGGGGGACTCCGGGGGAAAAACTGTTTTTT; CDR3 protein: CASSLGGTPGEKLFF
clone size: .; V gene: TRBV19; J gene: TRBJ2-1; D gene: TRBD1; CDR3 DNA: TGTGCCAGTAGTACACCCGACAGGGGGTTGTTAAGGAATGAGCAGTTCTTC; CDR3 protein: CASSTPDRGLLRNEQFF
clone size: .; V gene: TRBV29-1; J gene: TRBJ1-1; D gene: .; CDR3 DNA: TGCAGCGTTGAAGCCTTGGGAGGGAACACTGAAGCTTTCTTT; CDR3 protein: CSVEALGGNTEAFF
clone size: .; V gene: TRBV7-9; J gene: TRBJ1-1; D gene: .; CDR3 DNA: TGTTCCAGCAGCACCGGTCCTGAAGCTTTCTTT; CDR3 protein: CSSSTGPEAFF
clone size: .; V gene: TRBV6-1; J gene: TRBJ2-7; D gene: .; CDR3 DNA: TGTGCCAGCTCACAGGCCTACGAGCAGTACTTC; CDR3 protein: CASSQAYEQYF
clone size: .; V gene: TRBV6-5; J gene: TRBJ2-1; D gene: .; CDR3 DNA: TGTGCCAGCAGGCCTCCGGGCCTAGCTATTATCTTC; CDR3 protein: CASRPPGLAIIF
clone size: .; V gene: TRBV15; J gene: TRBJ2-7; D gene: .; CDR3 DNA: TGTGCCACCAGCCCAGCGGGCTACGAGCAGTACTTC; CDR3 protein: CATSPAGYEQYF
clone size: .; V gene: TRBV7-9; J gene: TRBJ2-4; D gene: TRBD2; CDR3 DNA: TGTGCCAGCAGCTCCCCTGGGGCGGGGGTGATCGACAAAAACATTCAGTACTTC; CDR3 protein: CASSSPGAGVIDKNIQYF
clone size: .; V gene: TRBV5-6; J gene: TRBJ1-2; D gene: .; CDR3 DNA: TGTGCCAGCAGCCTCCTGACCGGGGAGAAGGCCTATGGCTACACCTTC; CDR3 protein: CASSLLTGEKAYGYTF
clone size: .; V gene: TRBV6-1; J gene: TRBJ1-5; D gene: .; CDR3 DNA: TGTGCCAGCAGTGAAGCAGGGGCGCAGCCCCAGCATTTT; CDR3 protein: CASSEAGAQPQHF
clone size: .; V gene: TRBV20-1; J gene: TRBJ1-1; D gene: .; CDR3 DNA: TGCAGCGGTCCGCTTAACACTGAAGCTTTCTTT; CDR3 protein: CSGPLNTEAFF
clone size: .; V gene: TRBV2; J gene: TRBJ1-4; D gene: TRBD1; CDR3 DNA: TGTGCCAGCAGTGAGGAAACAGGGGGCTTGAATGAAAAACTGTTTTTT; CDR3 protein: CASSEETGGLNEKLFF
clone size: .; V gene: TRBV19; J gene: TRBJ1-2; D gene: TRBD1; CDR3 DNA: TGTGCCAGTAACGCCTTGGGGGGACAGGTCGGCTATGGCTACACCTTC; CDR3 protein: CASNALGGQVGYGYTF
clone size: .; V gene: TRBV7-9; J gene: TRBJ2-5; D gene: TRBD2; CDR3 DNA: TGTGCCAGCAGCCCCCTGGCTAGCGGGATGGAGACCCAGTACTTC; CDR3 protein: CASSPLASGMETQYF
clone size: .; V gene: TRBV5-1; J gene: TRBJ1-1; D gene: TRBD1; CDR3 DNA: TGCGCCAGCAGCATGCCGGGACAGGGGAACACTGAAGCTTTCTTT; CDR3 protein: CASSMPGQGNTEAFF
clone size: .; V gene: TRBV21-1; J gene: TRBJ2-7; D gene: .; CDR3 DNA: TGTGCCAGCAGCTTCGACAGGGGGACATCCTACGAGCAGTACTTC; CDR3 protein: CASSFDRGTSYEQYF
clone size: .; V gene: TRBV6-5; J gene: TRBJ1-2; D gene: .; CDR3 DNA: TGTGCCAGCAGCTACAGCGTTGGCTACACCTTC; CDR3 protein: CASSYSVGYTF
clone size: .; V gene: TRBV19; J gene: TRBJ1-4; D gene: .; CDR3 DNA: TGTGCCAGTAGTATTAAGACGGCAGGGGCAAAACTGTTTTTT; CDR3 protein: CASSIKTAGAKLFF
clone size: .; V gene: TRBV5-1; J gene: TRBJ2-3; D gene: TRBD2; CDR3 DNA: TGCGCCAGCAGGTCGGGACTAGCGGTTACATCCCCCCCAGATACGCAGTATTTT; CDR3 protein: CASRSGLAVTSPPDTQYF
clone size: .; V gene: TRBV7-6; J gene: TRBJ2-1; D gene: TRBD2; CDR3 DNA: TGTGCCAGCAGCTTGGGGACTAGCGGGAGTAATGAGCAGTTCTTC; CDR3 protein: CASSLGTSGSNEQFF
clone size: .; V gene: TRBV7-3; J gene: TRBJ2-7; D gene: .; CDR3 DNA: TGTGCCAGCAGCTCGGACGGGGGTGGGCGGCGCGAGCAGTACTTC; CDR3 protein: CASSSDGGGRREQYF
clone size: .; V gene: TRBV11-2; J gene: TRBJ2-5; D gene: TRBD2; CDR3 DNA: TGTGCCAGCAGCTTAGGACTAGCGGGGGGAGGAGAGACCCAGTACTTC; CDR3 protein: CASSLGLAGGGETQYF
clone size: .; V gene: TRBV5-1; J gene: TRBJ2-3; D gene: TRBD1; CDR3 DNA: TGCGCCAGCAGCCCTGGACAGGGTACAGATACGCAGTATTTT; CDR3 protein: CASSPGQGTDTQYF
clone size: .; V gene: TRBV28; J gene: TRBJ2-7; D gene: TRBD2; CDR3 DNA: TGTGCCAGCAGCCCTCCTAGCGGGGGGGCGTACGAGCAGTACTTC; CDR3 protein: CASSPPSGGAYEQYF
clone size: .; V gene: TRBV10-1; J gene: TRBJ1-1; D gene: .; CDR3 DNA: TGCGCCAGCAGTGAAGGAGGGAGCACTGAAGCTTTCTTT; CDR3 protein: CASSEGGSTEAFF
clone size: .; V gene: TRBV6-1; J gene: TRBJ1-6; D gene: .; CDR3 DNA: TGTGCCAGCAGTGCGGTTTTTAGTAATTCACCCCTCCACTTT; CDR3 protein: CASSAVFSNSPLHF
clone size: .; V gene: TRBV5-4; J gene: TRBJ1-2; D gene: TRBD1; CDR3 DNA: TGTGCCAGCAGCCCGGTGGGGACAGGGGAAAACTATGGCTACACCTTC; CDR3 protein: CASSPVGTGENYGYTF
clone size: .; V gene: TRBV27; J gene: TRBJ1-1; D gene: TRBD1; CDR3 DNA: TGTGCCAGCAGTTACGGACAGGGGAACACTGAAGCTTTCTTT; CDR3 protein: CASSYGQGNTEAFF
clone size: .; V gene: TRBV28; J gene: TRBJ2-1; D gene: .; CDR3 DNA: TGTGCCAGCAGGCCCGGAGGTAGCTCCTACAATGAGCAGTTCTTC; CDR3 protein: CASRPGGSSYNEQFF
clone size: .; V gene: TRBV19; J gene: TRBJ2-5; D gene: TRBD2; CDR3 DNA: TGTGCCAGTAGTATCGGGGCTAGCGGGGGCCGGTACCAAGAGACCCAGTACTTC; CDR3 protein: CASSIGASGGRYQETQYF
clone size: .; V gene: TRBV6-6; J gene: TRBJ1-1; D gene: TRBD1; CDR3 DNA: TGTGCCAGCAGTTACTCTAAGACAGGGAGGATAGCTGAAGCTTTCTTT; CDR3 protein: CASSYSKTGRIAEAFF
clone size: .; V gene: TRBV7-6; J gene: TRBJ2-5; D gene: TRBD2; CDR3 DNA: TGTGCCAGCAGCTCGTTAGCGGGAGTAGCCCAAGAGACCCAGTACTTC; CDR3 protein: CASSSLAGVAQETQYF
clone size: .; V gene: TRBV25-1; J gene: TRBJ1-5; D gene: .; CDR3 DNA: TGTGCCAGCAGTGAAGAGGGGGTTCAGCCCCAGCATTTT; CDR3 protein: CASSEEGVQPQHF
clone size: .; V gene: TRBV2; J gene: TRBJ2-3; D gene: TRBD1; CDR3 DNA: TGTGCCAGCAGTGCACAGGGGCTGACAGATACGCAGTATTTT; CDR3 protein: CASSAQGLTDTQYF
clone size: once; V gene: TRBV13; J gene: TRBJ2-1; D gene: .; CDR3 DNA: TGTGCCAGCATAGGACAGCCTAGGAATGAGCAGTTCTTC; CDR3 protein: CASIGQPRNEQFF
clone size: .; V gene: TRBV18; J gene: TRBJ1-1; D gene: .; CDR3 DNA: TGTGCCAGCTCACTCCTCCCAGGACAGCTGAACACTGAAGCTTTCTTT; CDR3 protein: CASSLLPGQLNTEAFF
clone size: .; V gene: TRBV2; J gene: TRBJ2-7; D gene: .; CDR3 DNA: TGTGCCAGCAGTGAAAGGGGACTCCTCTACGAGCAGTACTTC; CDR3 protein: CASSERGLLYEQYF
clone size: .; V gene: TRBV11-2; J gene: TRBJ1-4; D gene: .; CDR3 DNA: TGTGCCAGCAGCGAAGACGGGACACGAGGAGAAAAACTGTTTTTT; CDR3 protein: CASSEDGTRGEKLFF
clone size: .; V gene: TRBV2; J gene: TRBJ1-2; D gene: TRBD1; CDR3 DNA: TGTGCCAGCAGTGAAGAGACGGGACAGCTCAACTATGGCTACACCTTC; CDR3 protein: CASSEETGQLNYGYTF
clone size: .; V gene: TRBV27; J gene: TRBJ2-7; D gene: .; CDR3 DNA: TGTGCCAGCAGTTCTTCCGGTGCGAAAACCTACGAGCAGTACTTC; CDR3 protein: CASSSSGAKTYEQYF
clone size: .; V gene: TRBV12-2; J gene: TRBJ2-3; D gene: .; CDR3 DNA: TGTGCAAGTCGCTTAGTATTATTGAGCGGGAGTAGCACAGATACGCAGTATTTT; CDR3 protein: CASRLVLLSGSSTDTQYF